These 11 T cell receptor beta chains were sequenced from one sample in a study of Ad26.COV2.S vaccination and SARS-CoV-2 variants. Sequencing was performed with immunoSEQ multiplex PCR; in TCRdb, only in-frame clones are kept and a portion is missing. Among approximately 300,000 clones listed, just over 85% were seen once. Documented treatment: 19 received Ad26.COV2.S at low or high dose, single or two shots; about 5 received placebo; per-sample allocation not given. Sampling took place 63 days after the first vaccine or placebo injection. Sequences were derived from peripheral blood, sampled in a trial of Ad26.COV2.S vaccine versus placebo. The receptors originated from a person between 18 and 65 years old who received the Ad26.COV2.S COVID-19 vaccine or a placebo.

The V call is TRBV12-5, the J call TRBJ1-1; tentative D call: TRBD1 (6 bases). Trimming pared 6 bases from V and 0 bases from J, leaving 11 bases between. CDR1 is LGHNT, CDR2 FRNRAP, per germline. The CDR3 is 14 amino acids. Here the CDR3 DNA reads TGTGCTAGTGGGAATGGACAGTTGAACACTGAAGCTTTCTTT. Its translation: CASGNGQLNTEAFF.

This chain uses TRBV3-1 (or the pseudogene TRBV3-2) with TRBJ1-1; no firm D call. V lost 0 bases, J lost 7 bases, and 15 bases lay in between. Germline V gene data show CDR1 as LGHDT and CDR2 as YNNKEL (reference sequence). The CDR3 has 15 residues. CDR3 DNA sequence: TGTGCCAGCAGCCAAGATAGACCGTCGAGTGGTGAAGCTTTCTTT. Its translation: CASSQDRPSSGEAFF.

This clone was counted a single time. CDR3 region: CASSLQGGATSETQYF. In DNA, the CDR3 is TGTGCCAGCAGCTTGCAAGGAGGGGCAACATCGGAGACCCAGTACTTC. The J gene is TRBJ2-5, the V gene TRBV5-4; weak D call: TRBD2 (6 bases). V shed 1 base and J shed 5 bases, with 18 bases lying between them. Germline assignment: CDR1 SGHNT and CDR2 YYREEE (reference sequence). The CDR3 sequence is 16 residues long. The complete variable domain, with remaining parts taken from reference TRBV5-4 and TRBJ2-5, reads ETGVTQSPTHLIKTRGQQVTLRCSSQSGHNTVSWYQQALGQGPQFIFQYYREEENGRGNFPPRFSGLQFPNYSSELNVNALELDDSALYLCASSLQGGATSETQYFGPGTRLLVL.

This clone was counted a few times. The CDR3 nucleotides read TGTGCCAGCAGCTCCGGGACAGGAATGGGCACTGAAGCTTTCTTT. Protein: CASSSGTGMGTEAFF. The rearrangement uses TRBV7-3 and TRBJ1-1, with 8 bases matching TRBD1. The CDR3 sequence is 15 residues long. Losses at the gene ends were 4 bases for V and 4 bases for J; bases not matched to a gene: 8. CDR1 and CDR2 (germline): SGHTA, FQGTGA.

The rearrangement joins TRBV30 to TRBJ1-2; TRBD1 might be the D (5 bases). Germline CDR1 is GTSNPN and CDR2 is SVGIG (reference sequence). Trimming pared 5 bases from V and 7 bases from J, leaving 11 bases between. The CDR3 covers 11 residues. CDR3: CAWQGGSGYTF. CDR3 nucleotide sequence: TGTGCCTGGCAGGGAGGTTCTGGCTACACCTTC.

The rearrangement links TRBV30 to TRBJ1-3; possible D gene TRBD1, 5 bases. Trimming took 4 bases from V and 3 from J, leaving 13 bases between them. The length of the CDR3 is 14 residues. Germline V gene sequence: CDR1 GTSNPN, CDR2 SVGIG (reference sequence). The CDR3 region has the DNA TGTGCCTGGAAAGGCTACGACAGTGGAAACACCATATATTTT. Protein product: CAWKGYDSGNTIYF.

This sequence joins TRBV6-5 and TRBJ2-7; D possibly corresponds to TRBD2 (6 bases). The CDR3 runs 15 residues. Germline CDR1 reads MNHEY; CDR2 reads SVGAGI. V dropped 4 bases and J dropped 0 bases, with 13 bases sitting between them. The CDR3 protein is CASSFTDGSSYEQYF. In DNA form, the CDR3 reads TGTGCCAGCAGTTTCACGGACGGGAGCTCCTACGAGCAGTACTTC.

This chain's CDR3 is CASSVDRGITGELFF. In DNA, the CDR3 is TGTGCCAGCAGCGTCGACAGGGGGATCACCGGGGAGCTGTTTTTT. The J gene is TRBJ2-2, the V gene TRBV9; 9 nucleotides agree with TRBD1. With V trimmed by 2 bases and J by 4 bases, 3 bases remained unmatched. This CDR3 contains 15 residues. Germline assignment: CDR1 SGDLS and CDR2 YYNGEE. Using reference TRBV9 and TRBJ2-2 for the parts outside the CDR3, the full variable domain is DSGVTQTPKHLITATGQRVTLRCSPRSGDLSVYWYQQSLDQGLQFLIQYYNGEERAKGNILERFSAQQFPDLHSELNLSSLELGDSALYFCASSVDRGITGELFFGEGSRLTVL.

This sequence joins TRBV5-1 and TRBJ2-3; D may be TRBD1 (6 bases). This CDR3 is 16 amino acids long. CDR1 is SGHRS, CDR2 YFSETQ, per germline. The V end lost 4 bases, the J end lost 0 bases, and 15 bases lay between the germline ends. The CDR3 coding sequence is TGCGCCAGCAGCCGTATAACCGGGACAAGCACAGATACGCAGTATTTT. It yields the protein CASSRITGTSTDTQYF.

This rearrangement joins TRBV6-1 to TRBJ1-2, with 7 bases fitting TRBD1. The CDR3 is 15 amino acids. From germline, CDR1 is MNHNS and CDR2 SASEGT. The junction had 9 bases not matched to a gene; V was cut back by 3 bases and J by 5 bases. CDR3 coding DNA: TGTGCCAGCAGTGACCTAAGGACAGGTAGTTATGGCTACACCTTC. It translates to CASSDLRTGSYGYTF.

The gene calls are TRBV25-1 and TRBJ1-1; D perhaps matches TRBD1 (6 bases). There are 15 residues in the CDR3. Deletions cut 5 bases from V and 5 bases from J, with 18 bases between. CDR1 is MGHDK and CDR2 is SYGVNS in the germline V gene. In DNA, the CDR3 is TGTGCCAGCAGTCGGGCAGCAGGGGCACAAACTGAAGCTTTCTTT. It specifies CASSRAAGAQTEAFF.